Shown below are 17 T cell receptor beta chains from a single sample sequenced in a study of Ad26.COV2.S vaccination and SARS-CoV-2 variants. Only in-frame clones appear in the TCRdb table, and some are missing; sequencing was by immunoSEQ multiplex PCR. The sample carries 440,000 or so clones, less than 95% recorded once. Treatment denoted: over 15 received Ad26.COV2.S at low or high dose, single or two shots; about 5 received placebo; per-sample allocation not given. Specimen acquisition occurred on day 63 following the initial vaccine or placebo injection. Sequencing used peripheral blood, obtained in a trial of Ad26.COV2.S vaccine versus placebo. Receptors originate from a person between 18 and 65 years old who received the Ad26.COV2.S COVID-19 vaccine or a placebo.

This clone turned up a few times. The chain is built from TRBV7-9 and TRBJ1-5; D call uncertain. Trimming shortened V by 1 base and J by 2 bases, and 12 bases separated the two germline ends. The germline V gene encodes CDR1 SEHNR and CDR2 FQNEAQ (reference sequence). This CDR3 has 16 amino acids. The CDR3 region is CASSLGPSWGNQPQHF. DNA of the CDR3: TGTGCCAGCAGCTTAGGACCATCGTGGGGCAATCAGCCCCAGCATTTT.

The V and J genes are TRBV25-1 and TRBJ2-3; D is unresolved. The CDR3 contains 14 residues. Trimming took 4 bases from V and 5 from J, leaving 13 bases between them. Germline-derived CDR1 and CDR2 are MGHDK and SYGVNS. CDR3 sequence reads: CASSAASIQDTQYF. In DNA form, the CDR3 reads TGTGCCAGCAGTGCGGCTTCTATTCAAGATACGCAGTATTTT. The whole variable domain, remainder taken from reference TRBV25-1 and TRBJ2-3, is EADIYQTPRYLVIGTGKKITLECSQTMGHDKMYWYQQDPGMELHLIHYSYGVNSTEKGDLSSESTVSRIRTEHFPLTLESARPSHTSQYLCASSAASIQDTQYFGPGTRLTVL.

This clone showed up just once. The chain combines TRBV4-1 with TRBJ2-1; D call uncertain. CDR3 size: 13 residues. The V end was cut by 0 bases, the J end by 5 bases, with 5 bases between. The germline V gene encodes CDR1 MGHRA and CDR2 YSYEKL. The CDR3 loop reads CASSQETDNEQFF. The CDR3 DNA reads TGCGCCAGCAGCCAAGAGACGGACAATGAGCAGTTCTTC.

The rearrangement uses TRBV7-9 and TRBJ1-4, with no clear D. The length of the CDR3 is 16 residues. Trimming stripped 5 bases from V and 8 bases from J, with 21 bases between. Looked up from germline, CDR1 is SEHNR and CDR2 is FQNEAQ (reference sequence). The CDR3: CASSLGRVQNIEKLFF. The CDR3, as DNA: TGTGCCAGCAGCCTCGGGAGGGTCCAGAACATCGAAAAACTGTTTTTT.

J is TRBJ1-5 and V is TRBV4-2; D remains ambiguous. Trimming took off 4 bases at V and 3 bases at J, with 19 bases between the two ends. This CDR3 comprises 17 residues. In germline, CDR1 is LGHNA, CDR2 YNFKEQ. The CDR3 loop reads CASSLGRREEYNQPQHF. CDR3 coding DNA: TGTGCCAGCAGCCTAGGTAGGAGGGAGGAATACAATCAGCCCCAGCATTTT.

The CDR3 DNA reads TGTGCCAGAACCCCGCGGGGAGGCCATAGCACAGATACGCAGTATTTT. Amino acids: CARTPRGGHSTDTQYF. The chain couples TRBV5-3 to TRBJ2-3, with D possibly TRBD2 on 6 matching bases. TRBV5-3 counts as an open reading frame of uncertain function. Trimming removed 6 bases from V and 0 bases from J, with 17 bases in between. The CDR3 has 16 amino acids.

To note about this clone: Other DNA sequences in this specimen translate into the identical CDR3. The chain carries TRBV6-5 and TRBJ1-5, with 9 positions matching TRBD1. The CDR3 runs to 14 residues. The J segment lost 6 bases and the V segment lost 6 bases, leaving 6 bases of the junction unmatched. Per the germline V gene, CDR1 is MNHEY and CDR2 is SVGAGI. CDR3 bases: TGTGCCAGCAGGGGACAGGGCGGGGGTCAGCCCCAGCATTTT. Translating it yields CASRGQGGGQPQHF.

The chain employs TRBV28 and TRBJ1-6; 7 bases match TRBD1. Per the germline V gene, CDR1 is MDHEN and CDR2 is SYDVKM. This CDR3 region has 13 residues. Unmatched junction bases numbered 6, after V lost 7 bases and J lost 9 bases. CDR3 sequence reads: CASNGQGGSPLHF. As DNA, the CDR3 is TGTGCCAGCAATGGTCAGGGGGGTTCACCCCTCCACTTT.

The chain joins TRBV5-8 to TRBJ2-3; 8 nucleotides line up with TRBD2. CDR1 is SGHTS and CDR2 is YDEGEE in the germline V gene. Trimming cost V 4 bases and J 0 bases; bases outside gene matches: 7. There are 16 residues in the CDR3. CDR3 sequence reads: CASSTWTSSSTDTQYF. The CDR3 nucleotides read TGTGCCAGCAGCACTTGGACTAGCTCTAGCACAGATACGCAGTATTTT.

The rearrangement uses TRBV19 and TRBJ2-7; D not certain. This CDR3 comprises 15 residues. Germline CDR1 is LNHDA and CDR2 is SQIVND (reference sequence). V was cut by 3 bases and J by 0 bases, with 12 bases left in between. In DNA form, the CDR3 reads TGTGCCAGTAGTATGGATAGGCTCCTCTCCTACGAGCAGTACTTC. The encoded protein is CASSMDRLLSYEQYF.

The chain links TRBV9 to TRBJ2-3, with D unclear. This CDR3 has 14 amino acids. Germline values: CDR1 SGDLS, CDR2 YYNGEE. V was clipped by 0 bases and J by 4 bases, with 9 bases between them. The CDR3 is CASSVEEGPDTQYF. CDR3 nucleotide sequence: TGTGCCAGCAGCGTAGAAGAAGGACCAGATACGCAGTATTTT. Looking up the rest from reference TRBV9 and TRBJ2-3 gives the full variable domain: DSGVTQTPKHLITATGQRVTLRCSPRSGDLSVYWYQQSLDQGLQFLIQYYNGEERAKGNILERFSAQQFPDLHSELNLSSLELGDSALYFCASSVEEGPDTQYFGPGTRLTVL.

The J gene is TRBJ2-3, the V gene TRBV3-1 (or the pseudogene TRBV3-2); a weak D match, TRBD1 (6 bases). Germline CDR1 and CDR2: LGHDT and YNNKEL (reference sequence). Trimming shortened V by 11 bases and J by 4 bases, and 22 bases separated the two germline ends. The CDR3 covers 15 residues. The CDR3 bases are TGTGCCTCACAACCGGGCGAAAGGGGGTCAGATACGCAGTATTTT. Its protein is CASQPGERGSDTQYF.

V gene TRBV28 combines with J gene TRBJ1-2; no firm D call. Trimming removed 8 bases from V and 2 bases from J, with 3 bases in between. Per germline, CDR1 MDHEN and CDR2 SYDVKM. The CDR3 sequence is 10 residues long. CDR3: CASGNYGYTF. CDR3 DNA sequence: TGTGCCAGCGGCAACTATGGCTACACCTTC.

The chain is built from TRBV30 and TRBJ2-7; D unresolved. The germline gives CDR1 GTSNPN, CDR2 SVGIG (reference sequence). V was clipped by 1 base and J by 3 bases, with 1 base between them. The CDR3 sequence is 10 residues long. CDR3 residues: CAWSDYEQYF. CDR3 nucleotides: TGTGCCTGGAGTGACTACGAGCAGTACTTC.

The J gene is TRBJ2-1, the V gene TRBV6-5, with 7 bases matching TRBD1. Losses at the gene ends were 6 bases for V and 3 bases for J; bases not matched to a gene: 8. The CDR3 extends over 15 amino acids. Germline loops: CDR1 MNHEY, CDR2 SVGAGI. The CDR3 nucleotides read TGTGCCAGCAGGGGGACAGAAGTCTTCTACAATGAGCAGTTCTTC. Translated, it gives CASRGTEVFYNEQFF.

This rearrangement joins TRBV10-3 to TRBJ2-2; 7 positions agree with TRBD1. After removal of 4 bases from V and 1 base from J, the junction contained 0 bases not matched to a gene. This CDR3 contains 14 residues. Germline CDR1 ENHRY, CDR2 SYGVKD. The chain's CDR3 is CAISGTGNTGELFF. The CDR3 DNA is TGTGCCATCAGTGGGACAGGGAACACCGGGGAGCTGTTTTTT.

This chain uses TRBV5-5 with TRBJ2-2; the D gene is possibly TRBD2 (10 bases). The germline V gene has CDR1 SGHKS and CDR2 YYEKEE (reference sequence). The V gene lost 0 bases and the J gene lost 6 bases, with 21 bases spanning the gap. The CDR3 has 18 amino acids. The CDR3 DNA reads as TGTGCCAGCAGCTTGGAAGGACAGGGGACTAGCGAGTCCGGGGAGCTGTTTTTT. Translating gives CASSLEGQGTSESGELFF.